Presented here are 30 T cell receptor beta chains from one specimen sequenced in a study of blood T cell repertoires in COVID-19. Method: immunoSEQ multiplex PCR; TCRdb's copy keeps in-frame clones and lacks some. Among roughly 140,000 clones, around 86% were seen once, and the ten largest hold over 8%. The sample comprised peripheral blood. These receptors all come from a human donor in a cohort sampled during active COVID-19.

A remark on this clone: Germline is not matched at one junction end, which may reflect a read error. This chain uses TRBV28 with TRBJ2-2; TRBD2 might be the D (6 bases). The germline gives CDR1 MDHEN, CDR2 SYDVKM. CDR3 size: 18 residues. CDR3 nucleotide sequence: TGTGCCAGCAGTTTGGAGGGTTTGGGTCTACCGAAAACCGGGGAGCTGTTTTTT. Amino acids: CASSLEGLGLPKTGELFF.

The rearrangement uses TRBV19 and TRBJ2-3; D is perhaps TRBD2 (6 bases). Germline V lookup: CDR1 LNHDA, CDR2 SQIVND (reference sequence). The V end lost 3 bases, the J end lost 0 bases, and 10 bases lay between the germline ends. This CDR3 region has 15 residues. The CDR3 sequence: CASSMGRGSTDTQYF. In nucleotides, the CDR3 is TGTGCCAGTAGTATGGGGCGGGGTAGCACAGATACGCAGTATTTT.

J is TRBJ2-7 and V is TRBV4-1; TRBD2 aligns across 12 bases. There are 17 residues in the CDR3. Germline CDR1 reads MGHRA; CDR2 reads YSYEKL. The V and J ends lost 2 bases and 0 bases, in that order; junction bases with no gene match: 5. The CDR3 is CASSQLAGGMSSYEQYF. The CDR3 DNA reads TGCGCCAGCAGCCAACTAGCGGGAGGGATGAGCTCCTACGAGCAGTACTTC.

This rearrangement joins TRBV5-1 to TRBJ1-2; 8 bases agree with TRBD1. The CDR3 spans 15 residues. The ends lost 4 bases at V and 3 bases at J; junction bases unmatched: 8. Germline assignment: CDR1 SGHRS and CDR2 YFSETQ. The CDR3 loop is CASSVTDRVDYGYTF. The CDR3 DNA sequence: TGCGCCAGCAGCGTTACGGACAGGGTTGACTATGGCTACACCTTC.

This chain links TRBV24-1 with TRBJ2-1, with 7 bases fitting TRBD1. Germline-derived CDR1 and CDR2 are KGHDR and SFDVKD. The CDR3 is made up of 16 amino acids. V lost 0 bases, J lost 3 bases, and 4 bases stayed unmatched. The CDR3 DNA is TGTGCCACCAGTGATTTGAAGGGGGCCGGCTACAATGAGCAGTTCTTC. It specifies CATSDLKGAGYNEQFF.

The chain joins TRBV15 to TRBJ2-6; D uncertain. Germline-derived CDR1 and CDR2 are LNHNV and YYDKDF (reference sequence). This CDR3 contains 17 residues. V was cut by 1 base and J by 0 bases, with 10 bases left in between. This chain's CDR3 is CATSRANPGSGANVLTF. CDR3 bases: TGTGCCACCAGCAGAGCCAATCCAGGCTCTGGGGCCAACGTCCTGACTTTC.

This rearrangement joins TRBV9 to TRBJ2-7; 8 nucleotides align to TRBD1. There are 16 residues in the CDR3. J gave up 2 bases and V 5 bases, and 12 bases lay outside the gene matches. Germline-derived CDR1 and CDR2 are SGDLS and YYNGEE. CDR3 nucleotides: TGTGCCAGCAGACCGTACCAGGGACAGGAAACCTACGAGCAGTACTTC. Encoded protein: CASRPYQGQETYEQYF.

This clone was observed once. The genes are TRBV7-8 and TRBJ2-3; possible D gene TRBD2, 6 bases. The CDR3 extends over 16 amino acids. In germline, CDR1 is SGHVS, CDR2 FQNEAQ. V lost 7 bases and J lost 0, with 17 bases in between. The CDR3 sequence is CASTRQAGPSTDTQYF. CDR3 sequence (DNA): TGTGCCAGCACCCGTCAGGCGGGGCCGAGCACAGATACGCAGTATTTT.

J is TRBJ1-1 and V is TRBV28, with 9 bases identical to TRBD1. Germline V CDR1 and CDR2: MDHEN, SYDVKM. The V and J ends lost 10 bases and 3 bases, in that order; junction bases with no gene match: 6. This CDR3 comprises 13 residues. The CDR3 DNA reads TGTGCCACTCCGGGACAGGGCGACACTGAAGCTTTCTTT. It codes for CATPGQGDTEAFF.

V is TRBV6-2 or TRBV6-3 and J is TRBJ2-2; D uncertain. This CDR3 comprises 13 residues. CDR1 is MNHEY, CDR2 SVGEGT, per germline. The V end was cut by 6 bases, the J end by 0 bases, with 5 bases between. CDR3: CASSPANTGELFF. CDR3 DNA sequence: TGTGCCAGCAGCCCCGCGAACACCGGGGAGCTGTTTTTT.

J is TRBJ2-7 and V is TRBV6-2 or TRBV6-3, with TRBD2 identical over 10 bases. With 4 bases clipped from V and 4 bases from J, the junction kept 4 bases outside the gene matches. Germline V gene sequence: CDR1 MNHEY, CDR2 SVGEGT. This CDR3 contains 14 residues. The CDR3 is CASSLAGGLYEQYF. Here the CDR3 DNA reads TGTGCCAGCAGTTTAGCGGGAGGCCTGTACGAGCAGTACTTC.

The table lists this clone with a count of one. The gene calls are TRBV7-9 and TRBJ2-2; TRBD1 aligns across 11 bases. Per germline, CDR1 SEHNR and CDR2 FQNEAQ (reference sequence). Trimming at V came to 3 bases and at J to 9 bases, leaving 3 bases not matched to a gene. The CDR3 length is 14 residues. The CDR3 loop is CASSFGQGARELFF. The CDR3 bases are TGTGCCAGCAGCTTCGGACAGGGGGCGCGGGAGCTGTTTTTT.

In this sample, this clone turned up once. The V gene is TRBV5-1, the J gene TRBJ1-2, with D possibly TRBD1 on 6 matching bases. The CDR3 has 12 amino acids. Germline values: CDR1 SGHRS, CDR2 YFSETQ. Trimming shortened V by 4 bases and J by 6 bases, and 10 bases separated the two germline ends. CDR3 protein: CASSRTADGYTF. The DNA of the CDR3 is TGCGCCAGCAGCAGGACAGCGGATGGCTACACCTTC.

This chain links TRBV4-2 with TRBJ1-4; D is perhaps TRBD1 (5 bases). The germline V gene has CDR1 LGHNA and CDR2 YNFKEQ. The CDR3 sequence is 16 residues long. Trimming cost V 4 bases and J 7 bases, with 19 bases left between them. Here the CDR3 DNA reads TGTGCCAGCAGCCCCCTCCAGGGCGTAGTAGGTGAAAAACTGTTTTTT. This translates into CASSPLQGVVGEKLFF.

This rearrangement joins TRBV19 to TRBJ1-6; possibly TRBD1 for D (6 bases). The ends were cut back, 3 bases at V and 8 bases at J, with 11 bases in the middle. The CDR3 totals 14 residues. Germline CDR1 is LNHDA and CDR2 is SQIVND (reference sequence). The CDR3, as DNA: TGTGCCAGTAGTATCCAGGGGATCGATTCACCCCTCCACTTT. Its protein is CASSIQGIDSPLHF.

J is TRBJ2-7 and V is TRBV7-2; 10 bases fit TRBD2. V dropped 4 bases and J dropped 6; count of bases not matched to a gene: 3. CDR3 size: 13 residues. Germline V lookup: CDR1 SGHTA, CDR2 FQGNSA. DNA of the CDR3: TGTGCCAGCAGCTCTAGCGGGAGCCTCGAGCAGTACTTC. Translation gives CASSSSGSLEQYF.

The genes are TRBV4-2 and TRBJ2-2; 12 nucleotides align to TRBD2. Germline CDR1 LGHNA, CDR2 YNFKEQ. V dropped 3 bases and J dropped 1; count of bases not matched to a gene: 6. The CDR3 is made up of 18 amino acids. CDR3 bases: TGTGCCAGCAGCCAGGGACTAGCGGGTAAACTGAACACCGGGGAGCTGTTTTTT. It codes for CASSQGLAGKLNTGELFF.

V usage is TRBV25-1 and J usage is TRBJ2-3; 8 nucleotides match TRBD2. The CDR3 has 14 residues. Trimming took 7 bases from V and 4 from J; bases not matched to a gene: 7. Germline lookup yields CDR1 MGHDK and CDR2 SYGVNS. The CDR3 loop is CASTTAGAPDTQYF. The CDR3 DNA reads TGTGCCAGCACTACAGCGGGAGCCCCAGATACGCAGTATTTT.

This chain joins TRBV11-2 and TRBJ2-1, with 11 bases lining up with TRBD2. J lost 9 bases, V lost 1 base, and 14 bases had no gene match. Germline CDR1 is SGHAT and CDR2 is FQNNGV. The CDR3 is made up of 18 amino acids. DNA of the CDR3: TGTGCCAGCAGCTTAGTCTGGTTAGCGGGAGGGCCCGTCGGTGAGCAGTTCTTC. Amino acids: CASSLVWLAGGPVGEQFF.

This chain joins TRBV27 and TRBJ1-2, with a weak D call TRBD1 (6 bases). Trimming stripped 8 bases from V and 4 bases from J, with 11 bases between. Germline V gene sequence: CDR1 MNHEY, CDR2 SMNVEV (reference sequence). This CDR3 has 12 residues. The CDR3 bases are TGTGCCAGCGGAACAGGGCTCTATGGCTACACCTTC. Protein: CASGTGLYGYTF.

The rearrangement joins TRBV6-5 to TRBJ1-5, with D possibly being TRBD1 (6 bases). This CDR3 contains 15 residues. Trimming cost V 3 bases and J 7 bases, with 16 bases left between them. Germline CDR1 MNHEY, CDR2 SVGAGI. CDR3 DNA sequence: TGTGCCAGCAGTTATCACCCAGGGGCTGGGCAGCCCCAGCATTTT. It specifies CASSYHPGAGQPQHF.

V and J are TRBV19 and TRBJ2-5; TRBD1 matches 8 bases. The junction had 4 bases not matched to a gene; V was cut back by 6 bases and J by 4 bases. Per germline, CDR1 LNHDA and CDR2 SQIVND (reference sequence). This CDR3 has 13 residues. The CDR3 nucleotides read TGTGCCAGTAGAAAAGACAGGGGAGAGACCCAGTACTTC. This encodes CASRKDRGETQYF. The complete variable domain, with remaining parts taken from reference TRBV19 and TRBJ2-5, reads DGGITQSPKYLFRKEGQNVTLSCEQNLNHDAMYWYRQDPGQGLRLIYYSQIVNDFQKGDIAEGYSVSREKKESFPLTVTSAQKNPTAFYLCASRKDRGETQYFGPGTRLLVL.

This clone turned up a few times. CDR3 in DNA: TGCGCCAGCAGCTTGGTCGGACAGACATACGAGCAGTACTTC. It codes for CASSLVGQTYEQYF. The V call is TRBV5-1, the J call TRBJ2-7, with a weak D call TRBD1 (6 bases). This CDR3 region has 14 residues. Germline V gene lookup returns CDR1 SGHRS and CDR2 YFSETQ. Trimming removed 0 bases at V and 4 bases at J, with 11 bases between.

The chain carries TRBV5-7 and TRBJ1-1, with TRBD1 matching over 9 bases. TRBV5-7 is filed as an ORF, its function uncertain. The V and J ends lost 4 bases and 1 base, in that order; junction bases with no gene match: 11. The length of the CDR3 is 17 residues. CDR3 sequence: CASSPWDRVKTNTEAFF. The CDR3 DNA sequence: TGTGCCAGCAGCCCCTGGGACAGGGTAAAGACGAACACTGAAGCTTTCTTT.

This chain's CDR3 is CASSLVAHTGAGTEAFF. The CDR3 coding sequence is TGTGCCAGCAGTCTCGTCGCCCATACAGGGGCTGGCACTGAAGCTTTCTTT. The chain joins TRBV27 to TRBJ1-1; 7 bases agree with TRBD1. This CDR3 spans 17 amino acids. Losses at the gene ends were 5 bases for V and 4 bases for J; bases not matched to a gene: 16. Germline-derived CDR1 and CDR2 are MNHEY and SMNVEV (reference sequence).

This chain uses TRBV28 with TRBJ2-7, with TRBD2 matching 7 bases. The V gene end was trimmed by 4 bases and the J gene end by 6 bases; junction bases not matched to a gene: 6. Per germline, CDR1 MDHEN and CDR2 SYDVKM. The CDR3 is made up of 13 amino acids. Written as DNA, the CDR3 is TGTGCCAGCAGTTCGGGGGGTGAAGGCGAGCAGTACTTC. Its translation is CASSSGGEGEQYF.

The genes are TRBV6-5 and TRBJ1-2; a possible D gene is TRBD1 (5 bases). The V end lost 7 bases, the J end lost 4 bases, and 16 bases lay between the germline ends. The germline gives CDR1 MNHEY, CDR2 SVGAGI. CDR3 length: 14 amino acids. CDR3 amino acids: CASTPDRASYGYTF. The CDR3 DNA is TGTGCCAGCACTCCAGACAGAGCTTCCTATGGCTACACCTTC.

The J gene is TRBJ1-2, the V gene TRBV6-5; 8 bases map to TRBD1. The germline V gene has CDR1 MNHEY and CDR2 SVGAGI. V trimming: 5 bases; J trimming: 7 bases; junction bases outside the gene matches: 6. This CDR3 is built from 13 residues. The CDR3 nucleotides read TGTGCCAGCAGTCTGGACAGGGTGGGTGGCTACACCTTC. Translation gives CASSLDRVGGYTF.

The genes are TRBV6-5 and TRBJ2-7; a possible D gene is TRBD2 (5 bases). Per germline, CDR1 MNHEY and CDR2 SVGAGI. This CDR3 is 14 amino acids long. The V end lost 7 bases, the J end lost 7 bases, and 20 bases lay between the germline ends. This CDR3 is CASIGAAAPFEQYF. CDR3 DNA sequence: TGTGCCAGCATCGGTGCAGCGGCCCCCTTTGAGCAGTACTTC.

The chain joins TRBV4-3 to TRBJ1-2; TRBD1 agrees at 9 bases. The CDR3 loop spans 15 amino acids. Germline-derived CDR1 and CDR2 are LGHNA and YSLEER. The junction had 12 bases not matched to a gene; V was cut back by 5 bases and J by 8 bases. Here the CDR3 reads CASSKSPGQGSGYTF. The CDR3 bases are TGCGCCAGCAGCAAGTCGCCGGGACAGGGATCCGGCTACACCTTC.